This T cell receptor (beta chain) was observed in a study of T-cell reconstitution after alpha-beta-depleted transplantation in children. Unique molecular identifiers were incorporated into the prepared TCRbeta library. One entry per CDR3 protein results from TCRdb running MiXCR on the PCR reads. The table shows about 610,000 distinct CDR3 sequences, with 10% occurring only once. Germline V CDR1 and CDR2: SGHRS, YFSETQ. This CDR3 spans 13 amino acids. There are many counts of this clonotype. The junction shows a germline mismatch at one end, possibly a read error. Sequenced here: PBMCs from the stem cell graft donor, sampled from the stem cell graft. This chain connects TRBV5-1 to TRBJ2-1; D is unresolved. The TCR sequence derives from a human donor who donated a stem cell graft to a child with acute myeloid leukemia. The CDR3 reads CASSLAVSSEQFF. The CDR3 DNA sequence: TGCGCCAGCAGTTTGGCCGTTAGTAGCGAGCAGTTCTTC.